This T cell receptor beta chain was retrieved from a study of response to subunit inactivated influenza vaccine. A few counts support this clonotype. The antigen is undetermined. The germline gives CDR1 LGHNA, CDR2 YSLEER. V lost 4 bases and J lost 11; bases outside the gene matches: 4. The CDR3 runs to 13 residues. Broader study findings: New T cells are recruited in small numbers by each seasonal influenza vaccination, according to the authors' suggestion.

TCRdb reanalysed the RT-PCR reads using MiXCR and keeps one entry per CDR3 protein. The sample carries about 540,000 distinct CDR3 sequences, about 15% recorded once. The source of this sequence is a man aged 50 to 59 who received an inactivated influenza vaccine. The sample was PBMCs from blood, taken approximately 12 days after vaccination. The V and J genes are TRBV4-3 and TRBJ2-4; TRBD1 agrees at 11 bases. CDR3 coding DNA: TGCGCCAGCAGCCTCGGGACAGGGGGGCTTCAGTACTTC. Protein: CASSLGTGGLQYF.